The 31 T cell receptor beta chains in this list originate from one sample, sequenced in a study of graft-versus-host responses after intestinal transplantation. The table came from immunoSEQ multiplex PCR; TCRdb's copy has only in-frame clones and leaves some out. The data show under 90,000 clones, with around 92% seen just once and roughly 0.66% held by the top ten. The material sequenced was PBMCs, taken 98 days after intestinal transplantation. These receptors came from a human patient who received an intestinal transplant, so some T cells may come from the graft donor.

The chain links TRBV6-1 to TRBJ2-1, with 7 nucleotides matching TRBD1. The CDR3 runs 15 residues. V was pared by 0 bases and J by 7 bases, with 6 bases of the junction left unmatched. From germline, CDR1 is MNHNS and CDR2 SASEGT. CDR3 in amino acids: CASSEAGQINNEQFF. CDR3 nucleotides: TGTGCCAGCAGTGAAGCGGGACAGATTAATAATGAGCAGTTCTTC.

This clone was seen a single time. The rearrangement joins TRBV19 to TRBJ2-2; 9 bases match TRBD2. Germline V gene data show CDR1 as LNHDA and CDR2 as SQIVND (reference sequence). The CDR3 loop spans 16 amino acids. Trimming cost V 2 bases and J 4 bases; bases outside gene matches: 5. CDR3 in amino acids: CASSILAGEGTGELFF. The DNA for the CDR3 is TGTGCCAGTAGTATATTAGCGGGAGAGGGCACCGGGGAGCTGTTTTTT.

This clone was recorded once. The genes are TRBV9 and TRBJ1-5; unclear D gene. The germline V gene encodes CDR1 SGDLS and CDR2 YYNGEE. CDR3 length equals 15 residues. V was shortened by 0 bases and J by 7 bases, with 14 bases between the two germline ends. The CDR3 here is CASSVVGRVGQPQHF. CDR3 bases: TGTGCCAGCAGCGTAGTCGGAAGGGTTGGACAGCCCCAGCATTTT.

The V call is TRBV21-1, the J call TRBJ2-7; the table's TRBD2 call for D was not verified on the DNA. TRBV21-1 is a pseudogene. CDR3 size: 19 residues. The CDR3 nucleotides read TGTGCCAGCAGCCCGGACAGGGAGGGACTAGCGGGGGGGCCGCACGAGCAGTACTTC. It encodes CASSPDREGLAGGPHEQYF.

The CDR3 nucleotides are TGTGCCAGCAGCTTAGGAGGGGGTATCGATACGCAGTATTTT. This sequence encodes CASSLGGGIDTQYF. The chain combines TRBV7-2 with TRBJ2-3, with D possibly matching TRBD1 (6 bases). Germline V gene data show CDR1 as SGHTA and CDR2 as FQGNSA. V was cut by 1 base and J by 6 bases, with 11 bases left in between. This CDR3 is built from 14 residues.

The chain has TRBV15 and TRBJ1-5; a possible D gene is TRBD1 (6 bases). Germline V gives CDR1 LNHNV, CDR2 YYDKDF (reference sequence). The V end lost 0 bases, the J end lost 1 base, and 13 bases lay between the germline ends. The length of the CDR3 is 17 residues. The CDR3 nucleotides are TGTGCCACCAGCAGAGATCGAAGGGGGGAGAGCAATCAGCCCCAGCATTTT. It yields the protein CATSRDRRGESNQPQHF.

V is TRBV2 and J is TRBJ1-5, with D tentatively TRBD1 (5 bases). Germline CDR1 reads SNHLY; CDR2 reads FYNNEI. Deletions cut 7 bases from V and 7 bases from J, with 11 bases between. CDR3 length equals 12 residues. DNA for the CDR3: TGTGCCAGCACAGGGTTTGACCAGCCCCAGCATTTT. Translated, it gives CASTGFDQPQHF.

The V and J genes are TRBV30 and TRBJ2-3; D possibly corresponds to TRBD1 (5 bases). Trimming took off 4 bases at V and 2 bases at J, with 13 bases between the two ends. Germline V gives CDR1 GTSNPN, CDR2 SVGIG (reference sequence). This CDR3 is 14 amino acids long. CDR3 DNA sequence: TGTGCCTGGAATAGACAGTTATCCACAGATACGCAGTATTTT. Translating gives CAWNRQLSTDTQYF.

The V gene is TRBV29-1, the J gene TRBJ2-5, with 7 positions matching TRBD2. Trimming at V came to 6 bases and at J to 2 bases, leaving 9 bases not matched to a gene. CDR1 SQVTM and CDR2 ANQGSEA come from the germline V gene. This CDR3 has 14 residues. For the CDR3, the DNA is TGCAGCGTCGTCGGGACTATCCGGCAAGAGACCCAGTACTTC. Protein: CSVVGTIRQETQYF. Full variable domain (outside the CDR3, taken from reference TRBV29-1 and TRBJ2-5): SAVISQKPSRDICQRGTSLTIQCQVDSQVTMMFWYRQQPGQSLTLIATANQGSEATYESGFVIDKFPISRPNLTFSTLTVSNMSPEDSSIYLCSVVGTIRQETQYFGPGTRLLVL.

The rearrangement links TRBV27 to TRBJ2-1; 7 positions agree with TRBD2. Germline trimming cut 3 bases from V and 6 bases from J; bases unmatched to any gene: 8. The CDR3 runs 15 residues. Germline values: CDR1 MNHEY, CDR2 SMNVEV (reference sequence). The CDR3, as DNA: TGTGCCAGCAGTTTTCACCCAGCGGGGTTCAATGAGCAGTTCTTC. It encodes CASSFHPAGFNEQFF.

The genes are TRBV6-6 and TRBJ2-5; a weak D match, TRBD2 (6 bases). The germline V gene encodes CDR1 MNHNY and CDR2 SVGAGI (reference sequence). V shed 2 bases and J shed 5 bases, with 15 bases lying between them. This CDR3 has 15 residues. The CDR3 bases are TGTGCCAGCAGTTACCTTAGCGGAAGATACGAGACCCAGTACTTC. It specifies CASSYLSGRYETQYF.

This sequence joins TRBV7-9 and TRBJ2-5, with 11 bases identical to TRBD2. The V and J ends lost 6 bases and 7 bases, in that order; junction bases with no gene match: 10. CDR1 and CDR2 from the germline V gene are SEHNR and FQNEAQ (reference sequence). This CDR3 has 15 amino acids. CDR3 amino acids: CASRASGGPQGTQYF. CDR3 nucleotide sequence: TGTGCCAGCAGGGCTAGCGGGGGGCCCCAGGGGACCCAGTACTTC.

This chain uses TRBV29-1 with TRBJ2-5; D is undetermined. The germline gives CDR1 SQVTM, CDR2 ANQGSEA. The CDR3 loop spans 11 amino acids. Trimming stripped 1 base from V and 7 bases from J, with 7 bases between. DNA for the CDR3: TGCAGCGTTGAAGGGTCGGGGACCCAGTACTTC. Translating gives CSVEGSGTQYF.

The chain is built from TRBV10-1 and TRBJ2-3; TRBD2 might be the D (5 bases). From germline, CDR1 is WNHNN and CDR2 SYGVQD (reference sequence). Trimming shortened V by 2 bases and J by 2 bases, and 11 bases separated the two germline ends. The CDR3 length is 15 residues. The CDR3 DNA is TGCGCCAGCAGTGAGACTTCGGAGGACACAGATACGCAGTATTTT. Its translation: CASSETSEDTDTQYF.

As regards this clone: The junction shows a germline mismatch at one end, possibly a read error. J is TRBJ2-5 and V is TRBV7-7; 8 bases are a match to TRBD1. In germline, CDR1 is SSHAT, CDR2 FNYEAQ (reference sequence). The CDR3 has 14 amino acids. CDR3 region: CASSLGTGQETQYF. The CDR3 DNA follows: TGTGCTAGCAGCTTAGGGACAGGTCAAGAGACCCAGTACTTC. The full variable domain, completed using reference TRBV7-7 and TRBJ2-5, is GAGVSQSPRYKVTKRGQDVTLRCDPISSHATLYWYQQALGQGPEFLTYFNYEAQPDKSGLPSDRFSAERPEGSISTLTIQRTEQRDSAMYRCASSLGTGQETQYFGPGTRLLVL.

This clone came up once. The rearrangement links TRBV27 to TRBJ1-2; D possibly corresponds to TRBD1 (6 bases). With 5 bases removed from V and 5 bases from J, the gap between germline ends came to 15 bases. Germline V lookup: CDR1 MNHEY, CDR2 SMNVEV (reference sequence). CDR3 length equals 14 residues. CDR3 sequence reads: CASSPQTGVYGYTF. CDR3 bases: TGTGCCAGCAGTCCTCAGACAGGCGTGTATGGCTACACCTTC.

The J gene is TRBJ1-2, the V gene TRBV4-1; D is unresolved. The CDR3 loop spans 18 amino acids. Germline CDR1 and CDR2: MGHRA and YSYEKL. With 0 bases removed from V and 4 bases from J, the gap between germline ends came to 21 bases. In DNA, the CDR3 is TGCGCCAGCAGCCAAGACCAAGCCCCTAGGATTAAGTTCTATGGCTACACCTTC. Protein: CASSQDQAPRIKFYGYTF.

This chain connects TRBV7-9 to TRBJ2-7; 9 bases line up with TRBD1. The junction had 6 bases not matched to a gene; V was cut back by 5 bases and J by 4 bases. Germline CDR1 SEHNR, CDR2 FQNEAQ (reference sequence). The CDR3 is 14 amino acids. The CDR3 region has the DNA TGTGCCAGCAGCGCGGTCGGACAGGGGTACGAGCAGTACTTC. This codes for CASSAVGQGYEQYF.

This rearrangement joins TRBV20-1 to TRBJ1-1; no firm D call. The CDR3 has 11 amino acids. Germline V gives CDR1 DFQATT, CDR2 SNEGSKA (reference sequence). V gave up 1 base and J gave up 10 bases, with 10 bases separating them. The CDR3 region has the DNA TGCAGTGCTAGAGTGTCGAAGGGAGCTTTCTTT. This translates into CSARVSKGAFF.

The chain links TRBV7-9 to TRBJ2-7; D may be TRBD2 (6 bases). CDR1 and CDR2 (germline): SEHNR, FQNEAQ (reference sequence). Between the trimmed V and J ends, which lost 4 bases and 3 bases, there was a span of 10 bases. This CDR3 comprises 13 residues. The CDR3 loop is CASSSGGDYEQYF. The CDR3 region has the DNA TGTGCCAGCAGCTCCGGGGGTGACTACGAGCAGTACTTC.

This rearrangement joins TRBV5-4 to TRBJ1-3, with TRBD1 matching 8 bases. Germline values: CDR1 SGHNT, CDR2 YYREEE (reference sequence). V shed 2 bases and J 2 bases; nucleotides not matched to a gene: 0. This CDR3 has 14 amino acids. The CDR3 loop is CASSLQGAGNTIYF. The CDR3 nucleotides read TGTGCCAGCAGCTTACAGGGGGCTGGAAACACCATATATTTT.

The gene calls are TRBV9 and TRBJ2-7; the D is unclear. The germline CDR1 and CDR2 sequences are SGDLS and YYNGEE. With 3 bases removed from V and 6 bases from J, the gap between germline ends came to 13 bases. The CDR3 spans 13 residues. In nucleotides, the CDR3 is TGTGCCAGCAGCGCCCTCTTGGTGGGCGAGCAGTACTTC. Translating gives CASSALLVGEQYF.

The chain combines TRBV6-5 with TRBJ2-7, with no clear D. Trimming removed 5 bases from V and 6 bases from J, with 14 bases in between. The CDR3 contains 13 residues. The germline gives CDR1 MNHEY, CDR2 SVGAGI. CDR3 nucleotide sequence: TGTGCCAGCAGTCAAACACCGAGGCGCGAGCAGTACTTC. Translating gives CASSQTPRREQYF.

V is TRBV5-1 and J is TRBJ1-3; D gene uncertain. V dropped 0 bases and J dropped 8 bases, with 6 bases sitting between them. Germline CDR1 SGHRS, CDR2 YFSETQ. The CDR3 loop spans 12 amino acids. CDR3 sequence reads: CASSLGGHTIYF. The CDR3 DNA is TGCGCCAGCAGCTTGGGGGGTCACACCATATATTTT. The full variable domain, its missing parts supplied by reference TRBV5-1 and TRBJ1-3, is KAGVTQTPRYLIKTRGQQVTLSCSPISGHRSVSWYQQTPGQGLQFLFEYFSETQRNKGNFPGRFSGRQFSNSRSEMNVSTLELGDSALYLCASSLGGHTIYFGEGSWLTVV.

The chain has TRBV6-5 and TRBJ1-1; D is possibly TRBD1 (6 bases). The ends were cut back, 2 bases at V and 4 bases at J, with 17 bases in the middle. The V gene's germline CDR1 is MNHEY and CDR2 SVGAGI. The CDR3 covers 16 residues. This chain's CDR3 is CASSYAGFQGRTEAFF. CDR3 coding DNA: TGTGCCAGCAGTTACGCCGGTTTTCAGGGGCGCACTGAAGCTTTCTTT.

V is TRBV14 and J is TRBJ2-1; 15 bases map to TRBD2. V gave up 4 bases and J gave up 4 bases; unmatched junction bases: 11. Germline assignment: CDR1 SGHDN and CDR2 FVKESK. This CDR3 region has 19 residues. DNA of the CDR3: TGTGCCAGCAGCCGCGGAGGACTAGCGGGAGGGCCTCGATACAATGAGCAGTTCTTC. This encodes CASSRGGLAGGPRYNEQFF. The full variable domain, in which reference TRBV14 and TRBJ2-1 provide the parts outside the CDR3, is EAGVTQFPSHSVIEKGQTVTLRCDPISGHDNLYWYRRVMGKEIKFLLHFVKESKQDESGMPNNRFLAERTGGTYSTLKVQPAELEDSGVYFCASSRGGLAGGPRYNEQFFGPGTRLTVL.

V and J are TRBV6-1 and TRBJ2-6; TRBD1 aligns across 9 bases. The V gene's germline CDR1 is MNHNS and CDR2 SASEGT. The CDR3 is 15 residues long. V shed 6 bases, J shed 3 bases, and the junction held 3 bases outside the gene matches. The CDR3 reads CASRRDRDGANVLTF. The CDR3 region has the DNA TGTGCCAGCAGGAGGGACAGGGATGGGGCCAACGTCCTGACTTTC.

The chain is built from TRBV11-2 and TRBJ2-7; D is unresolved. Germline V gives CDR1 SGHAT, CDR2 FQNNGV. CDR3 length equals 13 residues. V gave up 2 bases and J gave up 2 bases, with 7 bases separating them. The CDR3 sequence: CASSLTDPYEQYF. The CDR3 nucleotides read TGTGCCAGCAGCTTAACAGACCCCTACGAGCAGTACTTC.

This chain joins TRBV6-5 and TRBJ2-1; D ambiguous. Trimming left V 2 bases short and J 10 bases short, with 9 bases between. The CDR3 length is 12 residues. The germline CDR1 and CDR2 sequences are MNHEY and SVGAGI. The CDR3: CASSYDPAEQFF. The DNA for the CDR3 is TGTGCCAGCAGTTACGACCCAGCCGAGCAGTTCTTC.

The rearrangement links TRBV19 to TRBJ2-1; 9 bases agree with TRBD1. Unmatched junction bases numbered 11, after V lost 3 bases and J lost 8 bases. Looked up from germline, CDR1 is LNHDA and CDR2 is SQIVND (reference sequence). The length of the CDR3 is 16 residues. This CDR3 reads CASSMVGQGILDEQFF. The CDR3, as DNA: TGTGCCAGTAGTATGGTGGGACAGGGTATCCTCGATGAGCAGTTCTTC.

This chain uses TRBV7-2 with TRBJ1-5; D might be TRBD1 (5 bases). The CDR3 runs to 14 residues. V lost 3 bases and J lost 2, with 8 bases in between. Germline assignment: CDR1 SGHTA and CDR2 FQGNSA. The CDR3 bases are TGTGCCAGCAGCTTCCGGGACGGCAATCAGCCCCAGCATTTT. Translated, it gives CASSFRDGNQPQHF.